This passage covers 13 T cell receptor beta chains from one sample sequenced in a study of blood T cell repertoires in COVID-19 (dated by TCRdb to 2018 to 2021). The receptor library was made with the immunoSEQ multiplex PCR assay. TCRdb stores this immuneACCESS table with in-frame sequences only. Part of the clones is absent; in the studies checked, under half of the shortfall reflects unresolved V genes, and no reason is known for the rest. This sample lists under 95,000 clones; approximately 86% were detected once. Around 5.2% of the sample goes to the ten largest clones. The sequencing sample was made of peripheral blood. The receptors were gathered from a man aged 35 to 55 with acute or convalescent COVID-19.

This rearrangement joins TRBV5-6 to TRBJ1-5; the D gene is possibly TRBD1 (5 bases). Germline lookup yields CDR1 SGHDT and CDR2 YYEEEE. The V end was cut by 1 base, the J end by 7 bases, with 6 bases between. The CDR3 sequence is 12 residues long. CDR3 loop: CASSLSGQPQHF. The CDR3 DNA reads TGTGCCAGCAGCTTGTCAGGGCAGCCCCAGCATTTT.

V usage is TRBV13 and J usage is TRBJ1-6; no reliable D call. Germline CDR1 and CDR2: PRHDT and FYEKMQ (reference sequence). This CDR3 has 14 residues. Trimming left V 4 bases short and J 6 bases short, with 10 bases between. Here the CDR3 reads CASSSQRVNSPLHF. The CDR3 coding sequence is TGTGCCAGCAGCTCACAGAGGGTTAATTCACCCCTCCACTTT.

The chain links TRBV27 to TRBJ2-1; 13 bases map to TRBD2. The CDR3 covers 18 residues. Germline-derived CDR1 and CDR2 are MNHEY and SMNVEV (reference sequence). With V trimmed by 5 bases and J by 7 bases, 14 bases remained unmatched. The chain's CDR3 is CASSIKWTSGRRRNEQFF. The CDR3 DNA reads TGTGCCAGCAGTATAAAATGGACTAGCGGGAGAAGGAGGAATGAGCAGTTCTTC.

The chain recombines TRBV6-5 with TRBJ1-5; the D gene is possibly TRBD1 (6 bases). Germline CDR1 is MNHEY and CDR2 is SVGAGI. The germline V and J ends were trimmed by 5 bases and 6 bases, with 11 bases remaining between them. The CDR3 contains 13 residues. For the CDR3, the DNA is TGTGCCAGCAGTAGTACAGGGCTTCAGCCCCAGCATTTT. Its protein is CASSSTGLQPQHF.

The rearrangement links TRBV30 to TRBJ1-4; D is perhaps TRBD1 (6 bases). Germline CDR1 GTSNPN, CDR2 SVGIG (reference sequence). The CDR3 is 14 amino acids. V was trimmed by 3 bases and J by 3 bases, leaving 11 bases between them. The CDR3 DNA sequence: TGTGCCTGGAGGGGGGCAGGGTCTAATGAAAAACTGTTTTTT. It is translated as CAWRGAGSNEKLFF.

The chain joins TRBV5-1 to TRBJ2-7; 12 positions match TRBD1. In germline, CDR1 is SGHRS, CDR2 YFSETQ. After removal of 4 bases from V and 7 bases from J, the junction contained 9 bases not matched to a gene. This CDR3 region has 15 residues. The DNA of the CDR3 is TGCGCCAGCAGCACATTAGGGACAGGGGGCGAAGAGCAGTACTTC. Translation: CASSTLGTGGEEQYF.

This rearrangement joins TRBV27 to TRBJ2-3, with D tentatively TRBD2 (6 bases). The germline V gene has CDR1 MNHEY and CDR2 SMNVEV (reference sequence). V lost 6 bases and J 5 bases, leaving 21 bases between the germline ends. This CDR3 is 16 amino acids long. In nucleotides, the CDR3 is TGTGCCAGCAGCCGATGGGACTCGGTTTTAGGAGATACGCAGTATTTT. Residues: CASSRWDSVLGDTQYF.

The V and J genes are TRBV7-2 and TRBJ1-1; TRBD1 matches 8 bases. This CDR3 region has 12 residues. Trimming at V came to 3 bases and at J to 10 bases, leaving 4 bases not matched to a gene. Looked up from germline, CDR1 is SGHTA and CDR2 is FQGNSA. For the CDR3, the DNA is TGTGCCAGCAGCTTGACAGGGGATGTAGCTTTCTTT. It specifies CASSLTGDVAFF.

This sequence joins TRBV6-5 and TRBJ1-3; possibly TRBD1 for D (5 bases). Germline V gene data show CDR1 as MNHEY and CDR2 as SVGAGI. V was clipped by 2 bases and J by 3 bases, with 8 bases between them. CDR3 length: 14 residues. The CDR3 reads CASSYRGVGNTIYF. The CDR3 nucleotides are TGTGCCAGCAGTTACCGGGGGGTTGGAAACACCATATATTTT.

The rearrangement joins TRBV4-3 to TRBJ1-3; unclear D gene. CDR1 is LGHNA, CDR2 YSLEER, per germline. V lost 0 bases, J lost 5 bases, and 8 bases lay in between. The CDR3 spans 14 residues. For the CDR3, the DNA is TGCGCCAGCAGCCAAGATTCGTCTAGAAACACCATATATTTT. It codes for CASSQDSSRNTIYF.

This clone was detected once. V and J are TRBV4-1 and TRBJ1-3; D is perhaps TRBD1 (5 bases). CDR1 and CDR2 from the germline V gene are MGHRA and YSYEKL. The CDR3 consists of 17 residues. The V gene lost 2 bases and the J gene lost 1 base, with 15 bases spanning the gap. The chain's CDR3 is CASSQPTGVGSGNTIYF. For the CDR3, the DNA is TGCGCCAGCAGCCAACCAACGGGGGTCGGGTCTGGAAACACCATATATTTT.

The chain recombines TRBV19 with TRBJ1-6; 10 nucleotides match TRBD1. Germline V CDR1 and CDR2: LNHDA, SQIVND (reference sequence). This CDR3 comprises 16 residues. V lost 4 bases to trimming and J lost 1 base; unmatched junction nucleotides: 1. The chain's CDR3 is CASSRDRGSYNSPLHF. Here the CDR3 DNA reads TGTGCCAGTAGTAGGGACAGGGGATCCTATAATTCACCCCTCCACTTT.

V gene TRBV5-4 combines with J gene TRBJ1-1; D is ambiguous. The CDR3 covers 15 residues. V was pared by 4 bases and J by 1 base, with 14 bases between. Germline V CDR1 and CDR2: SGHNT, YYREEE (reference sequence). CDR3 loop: CASSPPEVKNTEAFF. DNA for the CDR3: TGTGCCAGCAGCCCCCCGGAGGTTAAGAACACTGAAGCTTTCTTT. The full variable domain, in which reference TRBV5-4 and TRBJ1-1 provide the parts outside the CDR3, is ETGVTQSPTHLIKTRGQQVTLRCSSQSGHNTVSWYQQALGQGPQFIFQYYREEENGRGNFPPRFSGLQFPNYSSELNVNALELDDSALYLCASSPPEVKNTEAFFGQGTRLTVV.